A single sample is the source of the 9 T cell receptor beta chains below, sequenced in a study of blood T cells in healthy people across ages. The use of a sample-barcoded 5' primer and a J-beta primer mix characterized a second PCR of roughly 6 to 11 cycles. TCRdb called the 5' RACE reads again in MiXCR, with one record for every CDR3 protein. Of around 500,000 distinct CDR3 sequences listed, around 48% are singletons. Source material: blood. These receptors came from a man older than 75 in good health.

The rearrangement links TRBV7-2 to TRBJ2-4; TRBD2 aligns across 10 bases. In germline, CDR1 is SGHTA, CDR2 FQGNSA. This CDR3 region has 17 residues. After removal of 5 bases from V and 1 base from J, the junction contained 8 bases not matched to a gene. CDR3 nucleotides: TGTGCCAGCAGCCCCGCAGCGGGAGGGTGGGCCAAAAACATTCAGTACTTC. Translated, it gives CASSPAAGGWAKNIQYF. The complete variable domain, with remaining parts taken from reference TRBV7-2 and TRBJ2-4, reads GAGVSQSPSNKVTEKGKDVELRCDPISGHTALYWYRQSLGQGLEFLIYFQGNSAPDKSGLPSDRFSAERTGGSVSTLTIQRTQQEDSAVYLCASSPAAGGWAKNIQYFGAGTRLSVL.

The gene calls are TRBV5-1 and TRBJ2-3, with D possibly being TRBD1 (5 bases). The germline V gene has CDR1 SGHRS and CDR2 YFSETQ. The V gene lost 4 bases and the J gene lost 4 bases, with 13 bases spanning the gap. There are 14 residues in the CDR3. CDR3 sequence reads: CASSQLRVSDTQYF. The CDR3 DNA reads TGCGCCAGCAGCCAACTCAGGGTATCAGATACGCAGTATTTT.

This clonotype came up a few times. The chain joins TRBV6-6 to TRBJ1-6; 7 bases line up with TRBD1. Germline trimming cut 2 bases from V and 13 bases from J; bases unmatched to any gene: 17. CDR1 and CDR2 (germline): MNHNY, SVGAGI (reference sequence). CDR3 length equals 17 residues. The chain's CDR3 is CASSYTPSGTASFPLHF. For the CDR3, the DNA is TGTGCCAGCAGTTACACACCATCCGGGACAGCCTCTTTCCCCCTCCACTTT.

This CDR3 is CSARGQEFYQPQHF. In DNA, the CDR3 is TGCAGTGCGCGGGGACAGGAATTTTATCAGCCCCAGCATTTT. This chain connects TRBV20-1 to TRBJ1-5; 8 nucleotides align to TRBD1. V lost 6 bases, J lost 5 bases, and 9 bases stayed unmatched. CDR1 and CDR2 from the germline V gene are DFQATT and SNEGSKA (reference sequence). CDR3 length equals 14 residues.

A few counts support this clonotype. J is TRBJ2-5 and V is TRBV7-2, with 13 bases aligning to TRBD2. The germline CDR1 and CDR2 sequences are SGHTA and FQGNSA. V was clipped by 1 base and J by 9 bases; unmatched bases: 8. The CDR3 runs 16 residues. In DNA, the CDR3 is TGTGCCAGCAGCTTAGTTGGGACTAGCGGGATTAGGGCCCAGTACTTC. Translation: CASSLVGTSGIRAQYF.

The table lists this clonotype with many counts. This sequence joins TRBV29-1 and TRBJ2-7; D might be TRBD1 or TRBD2, each matching 5 bases. From germline, CDR1 is SQVTM and CDR2 ANQGSEA. The CDR3 has 13 amino acids. V was clipped by 7 bases and J by 4 bases, with 17 bases between them. In DNA form, the CDR3 reads TGCAGCGCGCTAGAATGGGGGATGTACGAGCAGTACTTC. Its translation is CSALEWGMYEQYF.

V gene TRBV5-5 combines with J gene TRBJ2-5, with 15 bases lining up with TRBD2. Germline assignment: CDR1 SGHKS and CDR2 YYEKEE (reference sequence). Unmatched junction bases numbered 2, after V lost 6 bases and J lost 2 bases. The CDR3 covers 15 residues. The CDR3 here is CASIGLAGGQETQYF. The CDR3 DNA reads TGTGCCAGCATCGGACTAGCGGGGGGGCAAGAGACCCAGTACTTC.

The rearrangement joins TRBV5-1 to TRBJ1-5; 7 nucleotides agree with TRBD1. CDR1 is SGHRS, CDR2 YFSETQ, per germline. V was clipped by 0 bases and J by 4 bases; unmatched bases: 1. This CDR3 spans 14 amino acids. Here the CDR3 reads CASSLGDRNQPQHF. The CDR3 coding sequence is TGCGCCAGCAGCTTGGGGGACAGAAATCAGCCCCAGCATTTT.

A few counts support this clonotype. This sequence joins TRBV2 and TRBJ2-7; possibly TRBD1 for D (6 bases). The germline V and J ends were trimmed by 7 bases and 10 bases, with 26 bases remaining between them. Germline CDR1 reads SNHLY; CDR2 reads FYNNEI. The CDR3 covers 15 residues. This chain's CDR3 is CASKIGTHPDSAQYF. The DNA for the CDR3 is TGTGCCAGCAAGATAGGGACACACCCCGATTCGGCCCAGTACTTC. The full variable domain, its missing parts supplied by reference TRBV2 and TRBJ2-7, is EPEVTQTPSHQVTQMGQEVILRCVPISNHLYFYWYRQILGQKVEFLVSFYNNEISEKSEIFDDQFSVERPDGSNFTLKIRSTKLEDSAMYFCASKIGTHPDSAQYFGPGTRLTVT.